This is a list of T cell receptor beta chains from one sample in a study of CD8+CD57+ T cells in acquired aplastic anemia. TCRdb analysed the reads with MiXCR anew, one entry per CDR3 protein. This sample yields 200,000 or so distinct CDR3 sequences, of which over 60% are seen a single time; around 46% belongs to the top ten. Sequencing was performed on sorted CD4+, CD8+, or CD8+CD57+ T cells (not recorded which) from PBMCs. The receptor source for this set is a human donor with severe aplastic anemia or a healthy control (not recorded which). The CDR3 runs from the conserved cysteine through the conserved F or W. The D gene is left open where the match is weak. The listing skips clone size in some rows; elsewhere it reads once, few, many or a size class.

J gene	clone size	D gene	V gene	CDR3 protein	CDR3 DNA
TRBJ1-5	.	.	TRBV24-1	CATSDTVGNQPQHF	TGTGCCACCAGTGATACGGTTGGCAATCAGCCCCAGCATTTT
TRBJ2-3	.	TRBD2	TRBV9	CASRSGGITDTQYF	TGTGCCAGCAGATCCGGGGGGATCACAGATACGCAGTATTTT
TRBJ1-5	.	TRBD1	TRBV7-2	CASSEEGTGNQPQHF	TGTGCCAGCAGTGAAGAGGGGACAGGCAATCAGCCCCAGCATTTT
TRBJ1-6	.	.	TRBV19	CASTSTGASPLHF	TGTGCCAGTACCTCAACGGGTGCTTCACCCCTCCACTTT
TRBJ1-6	.	TRBD1	TRBV2	CASSEARGTANSPLHF	TGTGCCAGCAGTGAAGCTAGAGGGACAGCTAATTCACCCCTCCACTTT
TRBJ1-5	.	.	TRBV20-1	CSASVGTQPQHF	TGCAGTGCTAGCGTGGGGACTCAGCCCCAGCATTTT
TRBJ1-2	many	TRBD1	TRBV5-1	CASSSTETGSYGYTF	TGCGCCAGCAGCTCAACCGAGACAGGGAGTTATGGCTACACCTTC
TRBJ1-1	.	.	TRBV20-1	CSPYVAAGGGAFF	TGCAGCCCATATGTGGCCGCCGGCGGAGGGGCTTTCTTT
TRBJ1-1	.	.	TRBV29-1	CSVPGGTNTEAFF	TGCAGCGTGCCCGGGGGGACGAACACTGAAGCTTTCTTT
TRBJ2-4	.	.	TRBV24-1	CATSGGYPKNIQYF	TGTGCCACCAGTGGCGGTTACCCCAAAAACATTCAGTACTTC
TRBJ2-7	.	TRBD1	TRBV7-2	CASSSWTGPSSYEQYF	TGTGCCAGCAGCTCGTGGACAGGGCCGAGCTCCTACGAGCAGTACTTC
TRBJ1-3	.	.	TRBV19	CASSLRGTGNTIYF	TGTGCCAGTAGTCTCAGGGGAACTGGAAACACCATATATTTT
TRBJ1-3	.	TRBD1	TRBV7-9	CASSPWTGTEYKARNTIYF	TGTGCCAGCAGCCCATGGACAGGGACGGAGTATAAGGCCCGAAACACCATATATTTT
TRBJ2-2	many	.	TRBV11-3	CASSEHVTGELFF	TGTGCCAGCAGCGAACACGTCACCGGGGAGCTGTTTTTT
TRBJ1-6	.	TRBD1	TRBV19	CASSAGGQVNSPLHF	TGTGCCAGTAGCGCGGGGGGACAGGTCAATTCACCCCTCCACTTT
TRBJ2-7	.	.	TRBV11-2	CASSITSYDEQYF	TGTGCCAGCAGTATCACTAGTTATGACGAGCAGTACTTC
TRBJ1-6	.	.	TRBV9	CASSVGPGVNSPLHF	TGTGCCAGCAGCGTAGGGCCAGGGGTCAATTCACCCCTCCACTTT
TRBJ2-1	.	.	TRBV7-2	CASSLSPVTPHNEQFF	TGTGCCAGCAGCCTCTCCCCAGTCACCCCCCACAATGAGCAGTTCTTC
TRBJ2-7	.	.	TRBV7-8	CASSQLLGYEQYF	TGTGCCAGCAGCCAGCTTCTAGGCTACGAGCAGTACTTC
TRBJ2-1	few	TRBD2	TRBV20-1	CSASRASGGNEQFF	TGCAGTGCTAGTCGGGCTAGCGGAGGGAATGAGCAGTTCTTC
TRBJ1-1	.	.	TRBV2	CASDGREAFF	TGTGCCAGCGATGGGAGGGAAGCTTTCTTT
TRBJ1-6	.	.	TRBV6-5	CASSYSNTPGGSPLHF	TGTGCCAGCAGTTACTCGAACACTCCGGGGGGTTCACCCCTCCACTTT
TRBJ2-2	.	.	TRBV2	CASSEVRTFTGELFF	TGTGCCAGCAGTGAAGTGAGGACGTTCACCGGGGAGCTGTTTTTT
TRBJ1-2	once	.	TRBV20-1	CSARDWVGGYGYTF	TGCAGTGCTAGAGATTGGGTAGGGGGCTATGGCTACACCTTC
TRBJ2-7	few	.	TRBV5-1	CASSLALPPYAYEQYF	TGCGCCAGCAGCTTGGCCCTGCCACCCTATGCCTACGAGCAGTACTTC
TRBJ2-5	.	.	TRBV7-3	CASSLIRGRAGTQYF	TGTGCCAGCAGCTTAATCAGGGGCCGTGCAGGGACCCAGTACTTC
TRBJ1-6	.	.	TRBV7-9	CASSPDLSSPLHF	TGTGCCAGCAGCCCGGACTTATCCTCACCCCTCCACTTT
TRBJ1-4	.	TRBD1	TRBV7-9	CASSLVGTGIPTNEKLFF	TGTGCCAGCAGCTTAGTGGGGACAGGGATCCCAACTAATGAAAAACTGTTTTTT
TRBJ1-6	.	TRBD1	TRBV7-9	CASSLRTGNPNSPLHF	TGTGCCAGCAGCCTCAGGACAGGGAACCCTAATTCACCCCTCCACTTT
TRBJ1-4	.	TRBD1	TRBV10-3	CAIRSDRDNEKLFF	TGTGCCATCAGATCGGACAGGGATAATGAAAAACTGTTTTTT
TRBJ2-1	.	.	TRBV7-6	CASSTSISYNEQFF	TGTGCCAGCAGCACTAGTATTTCCTACAATGAGCAGTTCTTC
TRBJ2-1	.	.	TRBV29-1	CSVMKYNEQFF	TGCAGCGTCATGAAATACAATGAGCAGTTCTTC
TRBJ2-5	.	TRBD2	TRBV5-4	CASSLAGRGGEETQYF	TGTGCCAGCAGCTTGGCCGGGAGGGGGGGTGAAGAGACCCAGTACTTC
TRBJ2-3	.	.	TRBV9	CASGPGSSSYNEQYF	TGTGCCAGCGGGCCTGGATCCAGCTCCTACAATGAGCAGTATTTT
TRBJ2-7	.	.	TRBV7-2	CASSLTGWGSYEQYF	TGTGCCAGCAGTCTAACAGGGTGGGGCTCCTACGAGCAGTACTTC
TRBJ2-1	.	.	TRBV7-6	CASSLIGTDWNEQFF	TGTGCCAGCAGCTTAATCGGGACCGATTGGAATGAGCAGTTCTTC
TRBJ1-2	.	TRBD1	TRBV7-2	CASSPDRDGYGYTF	TGTGCCAGCAGCCCTGACAGGGACGGGTATGGCTACACCTTC
TRBJ2-1	.	TRBD1	TRBV9	CASSGTGAVSYNEQFF	TGTGCCAGCAGCGGTACAGGGGCTGTGTCCTACAATGAGCAGTTCTTC
TRBJ1-5	.	.	TRBV10-2	CASREAGAGEPQHF	TGCGCCAGCAGAGAAGCAGGGGCTGGGGAGCCCCAGCATTTT
TRBJ2-1	many	TRBD2	TRBV4-1	CASSQGNGGGPYNEQFF	TGCGCCAGCAGCCAAGGTAACGGGGGGGGCCCCTACAATGAGCAGTTCTTC
TRBJ1-5	.	.	TRBV2	CASKQATTDQPQHF	TGTGCCAGCAAACAGGCGACAACTGATCAGCCCCAGCATTTT
TRBJ2-7	many	.	TRBV24-1	CATSHSQSGYEQYF	TGTGCCACCAGCCACTCGCAAAGCGGGTACGAGCAGTACTTC
TRBJ2-3	many	.	TRBV9	CASNLAGSPDTQYF	TGTGCCAGCAATCTCGCAGGTTCTCCAGATACGCAGTATTTT
TRBJ2-1	.	.	TRBV20-1	CSARLDNEQFF	TGCAGTGCTAGGTTGGACAATGAGCAGTTCTTC
TRBJ2-7	few	TRBD2	TRBV7-9	CASSLASGGREPYEQYF	TGTGCCAGCAGCTTAGCCTCGGGCGGGAGGGAACCCTACGAGCAGTACTTC
TRBJ2-7	.	.	TRBV2	CASSAPYLYEQYF	TGTGCCAGCAGTGCGCCCTACCTATACGAGCAGTACTTC
TRBJ2-3	.	TRBD2	TRBV20-1	CSARVTGGRTDTQYF	TGCAGTGCTAGAGTAACGGGGGGGCGGACAGATACGCAGTATTTT